The rows below give T cell receptor beta chains drawn from one sample of a study of OX40 agonist ivuxolimab in advanced cancers. Assay used: immunoSEQ multiplex PCR; TCRdb lists only in-frame clones, some missing. This sample has fewer than 45,000 clones, with 70% to 90% found just once. The material was CD4+ or CD8+ T cells sorted from blood, obtained in a trial of the OX40 agonist ivuxolimab. The receptors originated from an adult with an advanced solid tumor such as melanoma, head and neck, liver or kidney cancer. The CDR3 runs from the conserved cysteine through the conserved F or W. D genes are given only for firm matches. Clone size is stated in some rows and not others, as once, few, many or a class when expanded.

len,abundance,d_gene,j_gene,v_gene,CDR3aa,CDR3nt
16,.,TRBD2,TRBJ2-3,TRBV7-2,CASSLGLAGGSNTQYF,TGTGCCAGCAGCTTAGGACTAGCGGGAGGTTCAAATACGCAGTATTTT
16,.,TRBD2,TRBJ2-1,TRBV4-1,CASSQDGRASYNEQFF,TGCGCCAGCAGCCAAGACGGGAGGGCCTCCTACAATGAGCAGTTCTTC
12,.,.,TRBJ2-7,TRBV28,CASRQGLGEQYF,TGTGCCAGCAGACAGGGACTGGGCGAGCAGTACTTC
16,.,TRBD2,TRBJ2-3,TRBV5-4,CASSGGRSGQLDTQYF,TGTGCCAGCAGCGGGGGTCGTAGCGGGCAGTTAGATACGCAGTATTTT
19,.,TRBD1,TRBJ1-1,TRBV12-5,CASGLARTGTGGADTEAFF,TGTGCTAGTGGTTTGGCACGGACCGGGACAGGGGGCGCGGACACTGAAGCTTTCTTT
18,.,.,TRBJ2-5,TRBV19,CASSIVNRGGGKQETQYF,TGTGCCAGTAGTATAGTCAATCGCGGCGGCGGGAAACAAGAGACCCAGTACTTC
17,.,TRBD1,TRBJ1-2,TRBV7-9,CASSPTTGTGLIYGYTF,TGTGCCAGCAGCCCTACCACCGGGACAGGCTTAATCTATGGCTACACCTTC
15,once,.,TRBJ1-3,TRBV4-2,CASSQDLAVEYTIYF,TGTGCCAGCAGCCAAGATTTGGCGGTGGAATACACCATATATTTT
15,.,TRBD1,TRBJ2-3,TRBV6-1,CASSEQGQGPDTQYF,TGTGCCAGCAGTGAACAGGGACAGGGGCCAGATACGCAGTATTTT
15,.,TRBD1,TRBJ1-1,TRBV5-1,CASSRTGPLNTEAFF,TGCGCCAGCAGCCGGACAGGGCCTTTGAACACTGAAGCTTTCTTT
17,.,TRBD2,TRBJ2-1,TRBV7-2,CASSLSGTSGTINEQFF,TGTGCCAGCAGCTTATCGGGGACTAGCGGGACCATCAATGAGCAGTTCTTC
13,.,.,TRBJ2-7,TRBV6-6,CASSSGPSYEQYF,TGTGCCAGCAGTTCTGGTCCCTCCTACGAGCAGTACTTC
13,.,.,TRBJ1-2,TRBV10-3,CAISDPRQEGYTF,TGTGCCATCAGTGATCCCCGACAGGAGGGCTACACCTTC
15,.,.,TRBJ1-4,TRBV15,CATRRQSATNEKLFF,TGTGCCACCAGGAGACAGAGTGCAACTAATGAAAAACTGTTTTTT
15,.,.,TRBJ2-1,TRBV10-3,CAISESGGVWYEQFF,TGTGCCATCAGTGAGTCCGGAGGGGTATGGTATGAGCAGTTCTTC
17,.,.,TRBJ2-1,TRBV19,CASRRATPSDTGNEQFF,TGTGCCAGTAGGCGGGCCACCCCATCGGATACTGGGAATGAGCAGTTCTTC
13,.,.,TRBJ2-7,TRBV6-6,CAASTGELYEQYF,TGTGCCGCCTCGACAGGAGAACTCTACGAGCAGTACTTC
12,few,.,TRBJ1-5,TRBV29-1,CSVAGRNQPQHF,TGCAGCGTTGCGGGGCGCAATCAGCCCCAGCATTTT
11,.,.,TRBJ1-1,TRBV30,CAWTWNTEAFF,TGTGCCTGGACCTGGAACACTGAAGCTTTCTTT
13,.,.,TRBJ1-1,TRBV21-1,CASSRLRDTEAFF,TGTGCCAGCAGCAGGCTTCGGGACACTGAAGCTTTCTTT
16,few,.,TRBJ1-2,TRBV11-2,CASSPIRGAGNYGYTF,TGTGCCAGCAGCCCTATCCGGGGGGCAGGGAACTATGGCTACACCTTC
17,.,TRBD2,TRBJ2-3,TRBV7-9,CASSQGRTSGSSDTQYF,TGTGCCAGCAGCCAGGGACGGACTAGCGGGAGTTCAGATACGCAGTATTTT
15,.,TRBD1,TRBJ2-5,TRBV5-1,CASSSDRVPKETQYF,TGCGCCAGCAGCTCCGACAGGGTACCCAAAGAGACCCAGTACTTC
14,.,.,TRBJ2-6,TRBV1,CTSRWQSRANVLTF,TGCACCAGCAGGTGGCAAAGTCGGGCCAACGTCCTGACTTTC
13,.,.,TRBJ1-4,TRBV5-6,CASSLAQGEKLFF,TGTGCCAGCAGCTTGGCACAGGGTGAAAAACTGTTTTTT
15,.,TRBD1,TRBJ2-7,TRBV5-4,CASSSRDRGLYEQYF,TGTGCCAGCAGCTCCAGGGACAGGGGGCTTTACGAGCAGTACTTC
15,.,.,TRBJ2-5,TRBV5-1,CASSLGPIRGETQYF,TGCGCCAGCAGCTTGGGGCCGATTAGAGGGGAGACCCAGTACTTC
15,.,TRBD1,TRBJ2-1,TRBV18,CASSPQGTAYNEQFF,TGTGCCAGCTCACCACAAGGGACAGCCTACAATGAGCAGTTCTTC
14,.,TRBD2,TRBJ2-7,TRBV15,CATSNSGRVYEQYF,TGTGCCACCAGCAATAGCGGGAGGGTCTACGAGCAGTACTTC
16,.,TRBD1,TRBJ1-3,TRBV18,CASSPTQGARGNTIYF,TGTGCCAGCTCACCGACACAGGGGGCCCGTGGAAACACCATATATTTT
13,.,.,TRBJ2-1,TRBV4-2,CASSLEPGNEQFF,TGTGCCAGCAGCCTTGAACCTGGCAATGAGCAGTTCTTC
16,.,TRBD1,TRBJ2-6,TRBV28,CATYPDRGRGANVLTF,TGTGCCACATATCCCGACAGGGGGCGCGGGGCCAACGTCCTGACTTTC
17,.,.,TRBJ1-1,TRBV18,CASSPRQGMESNTEAFF,TGTGCCAGCTCACCACGCCAGGGGATGGAATCGAACACTGAAGCTTTCTTT